One and the same sample provided the 29 T cell receptor beta chains below, sequenced in a study of blood T cell repertoires in COVID-19. Method: immunoSEQ multiplex PCR; TCRdb's copy keeps in-frame clones and lacks some. The sample has 90,000 to 120,000 clones, 65% to 80% seen once. The sequencing input was peripheral blood. The receptors derive from a woman aged 35 to 49 with acute or convalescent COVID-19.

This clone has a single count. The rearrangement links TRBV14 to TRBJ1-2; unclear D gene. The V end lost 0 bases, the J end lost 2 bases, and 4 bases lay between the germline ends. The CDR3 has 13 amino acids. From germline, CDR1 is SGHDN and CDR2 FVKESK. The CDR3 loop reads CASSQDLNYGYTF. In DNA form, the CDR3 reads TGTGCCAGCAGCCAAGATTTAAACTATGGCTACACCTTC.

This clone has just a few counts. CDR3 bases: TGTGCCAGCAGCCGTTGGACAGGGCAAGATACGCAGTATTTT. This gives the protein CASSRWTGQDTQYF. The chain couples TRBV7-9 to TRBJ2-3, with TRBD1 identical over 8 bases. This CDR3 has 14 residues. Trimming took 5 bases from V and 5 from J; bases not matched to a gene: 6. CDR1 SEHNR and CDR2 FQNEAQ come from the germline V gene (reference sequence).

V is TRBV28 and J is TRBJ2-3; TRBD1 agrees at 7 bases. V shed 10 bases and J 0 bases; nucleotides not matched to a gene: 7. The germline gives CDR1 MDHEN, CDR2 SYDVKM. CDR3 size: 14 residues. In DNA, the CDR3 is TGTGCCACCTATCGGGACAGTAGCACAGATACGCAGTATTTT. Protein: CATYRDSSTDTQYF.

The chain employs TRBV29-1 and TRBJ1-6; unclear D gene. Trimming left V 4 bases short and J 2 bases short, with 6 bases between. Germline V lookup: CDR1 SQVTM, CDR2 ANQGSEA. The length of the CDR3 is 13 residues. The CDR3 spells CSVGGTYNSPLHF. CDR3 coding DNA: TGCAGCGTTGGCGGGACCTATAATTCACCCCTCCACTTT.

The table lists this clone with a few counts. The chain recombines TRBV28 with TRBJ1-2, with D tentatively TRBD1 (6 bases). Germline CDR1 MDHEN, CDR2 SYDVKM. CDR3 size: 15 residues. V shed 5 bases and J shed 8 bases, with 21 bases lying between them. CDR3 protein: CASSPWTAQPKGYTF. The CDR3 DNA reads TGTGCCAGCAGTCCATGGACAGCACAGCCTAAAGGCTACACCTTC.

The gene calls are TRBV2 and TRBJ1-5; unclear D gene. V was shortened by 1 base and J by 8 bases, with 15 bases between the two germline ends. The CDR3 is 15 amino acids. Germline assignment: CDR1 SNHLY and CDR2 FYNNEI. CDR3 in amino acids: CASSEEVAGGEPQHF. CDR3 sequence (DNA): TGTGCCAGCAGTGAAGAAGTAGCGGGAGGTGAGCCCCAGCATTTT.

The J gene is TRBJ1-1, the V gene TRBV30; TRBD1 matches 11 bases. The germline V gene encodes CDR1 GTSNPN and CDR2 SVGIG (reference sequence). This CDR3 comprises 15 residues. V was pared by 4 bases and J by 4 bases, with 8 bases of the junction left unmatched. The CDR3 sequence is CAWTLRGQGVTEAFF. The CDR3 region has the DNA TGTGCCTGGACCCTACGGGGACAGGGGGTCACTGAAGCTTTCTTT.

This clone was detected ten times or more. The V and J genes are TRBV10-2 and TRBJ1-6; 8 bases align to TRBD1. CDR1 is WSHSY and CDR2 is SAAADI in the germline V gene. The CDR3 covers 20 residues. The junction had 19 bases not matched to a gene; V was cut back by 3 bases and J by 6 bases. In nucleotides, the CDR3 is TGCGCCAGCAGTGACCCGGGACAGGTCACCGGAGGGGTCTCTAATTCACCCCTCCACTTT. Translated: CASSDPGQVTGGVSNSPLHF.

This clone was seen only a few times. This sequence joins TRBV7-9 and TRBJ1-2; 7 positions match TRBD1. In germline, CDR1 is SEHNR, CDR2 FQNEAQ (reference sequence). J was trimmed by 2 bases and V by 5 bases; bases with no gene match: 5. CDR3 length: 14 residues. CDR3 nucleotides: TGTGCCAGCAGCCGACAGGGAGGAAACTATGGCTACACCTTC. This codes for CASSRQGGNYGYTF.

In this sample, this clone turned up a few times. The CDR3 protein is CSVEAQGPSPLHF. In DNA form, the CDR3 reads TGCAGCGTTGAGGCGCAGGGTCCTTCACCCCTCCACTTT. The chain recombines TRBV29-1 with TRBJ1-6, with D perhaps matching TRBD1 (5 bases). The CDR3 extends over 13 amino acids. V was pared by 3 bases and J by 9 bases, with 12 bases between. CDR1 and CDR2 (germline): SQVTM, ANQGSEA.

This clone was seen many times. The chain has TRBV11-3 and TRBJ2-1; D is unresolved. CDR1 is SGHNT, CDR2 YENEEA, per germline. V was clipped by 2 bases and J by 5 bases, with 7 bases between them. The CDR3 is 13 amino acids. The CDR3 DNA reads TGTGCCAGCAGCTTAAGCGCGGACAATGAGCAGTTCTTC. This encodes CASSLSADNEQFF.

This clone was observed a handful of times. This chain uses TRBV7-2 with TRBJ1-1, with TRBD1 matching over 11 bases. The trim removed 6 bases at V and 10 bases at J, leaving 7 bases unmatched. Germline V CDR1 and CDR2: SGHTA, FQGNSA. CDR3 length: 13 residues. CDR3 DNA: TGTGCCAGCAGACCGGACAGGGGGCGCGGAGCTTTCTTT. This codes for CASRPDRGRGAFF.

This chain connects TRBV6-5 to TRBJ2-7; no firm D call. Germline CDR1 reads MNHEY; CDR2 reads SVGAGI. Between the trimmed V and J ends, which lost 5 bases and 4 bases, there was a span of 18 bases. CDR3 size: 15 residues. This CDR3 is CASSTTTYFGYEQYF. In DNA form, the CDR3 reads TGTGCCAGCAGTACAACGACATATTTCGGATACGAGCAGTACTTC.

The chain links TRBV5-1 to TRBJ2-1, with TRBD1 matching over 10 bases. The CDR3 is made up of 15 amino acids. The germline V gene encodes CDR1 SGHRS and CDR2 YFSETQ. The V and J ends lost 1 base and 5 bases, in that order; junction bases with no gene match: 3. CDR3 coding DNA: TGCGCCAGCAGCTTGATGGGACAGGGGAACAATGAGCAGTTCTTC. Encoded protein: CASSLMGQGNNEQFF. The full variable domain, rest sourced from reference TRBV5-1 and TRBJ2-1, is KAGVTQTPRYLIKTRGQQVTLSCSPISGHRSVSWYQQTPGQGLQFLFEYFSETQRNKGNFPGRFSGRQFSNSRSEMNVSTLELGDSALYLCASSLMGQGNNEQFFGPGTRLTVL.

The J gene is TRBJ1-6, the V gene TRBV10-3, with no clear D. V was pared by 4 bases and J by 2 bases, with 9 bases between. Germline assignment: CDR1 ENHRY and CDR2 SYGVKD. The CDR3 is 15 residues long. The CDR3 loop reads CAISAIAAYNSPLHF. CDR3 sequence (DNA): TGTGCCATCAGTGCAATCGCGGCCTATAATTCACCCCTCCACTTT.

The chain has TRBV6-5 and TRBJ1-1; D is uncertain. The V end was cut by 8 bases, the J end by 0 bases, with 10 bases between. Germline V gives CDR1 MNHEY, CDR2 SVGAGI. The CDR3 is 13 residues long. The CDR3: CASLAVMNTEAFF. DNA of the CDR3: TGTGCCAGCCTGGCAGTCATGAACACTGAAGCTTTCTTT.

This chain connects TRBV12-5 to TRBJ1-1; perhaps TRBD1 as D (6 bases). Germline V lookup: CDR1 LGHNT, CDR2 FRNRAP. This CDR3 spans 16 amino acids. The CDR3 sequence: CAGPQPLTGRNTEAFF. In DNA, the CDR3 is TGTGCAGGTCCCCAACCTTTGACAGGCCGGAACACTGAAGCTTTCTTT.

This clone was detected a few times. The V gene is TRBV3-1 (or the pseudogene TRBV3-2), the J gene TRBJ1-2, with 7 bases fitting TRBD1. V shed 1 base, J shed 8 bases, and the junction held 7 bases outside the gene matches. The CDR3 totals 14 residues. Germline V gene data show CDR1 as LGHDT and CDR2 as YNNKEL (reference sequence). The CDR3 nucleotides are TGTGCCAGCAGCCAAGTCGACAGGGCGCTCGGCTACACCTTC. It encodes CASSQVDRALGYTF.

The genes are TRBV10-3 and TRBJ1-4; 9 bases line up with TRBD1. The CDR3 spans 15 residues. Losses at the gene ends were 1 base for V and 7 bases for J; bases not matched to a gene: 4. Per the germline V gene, CDR1 is ENHRY and CDR2 is SYGVKD. CDR3 coding DNA: TGTGCCATCAGTGAGTTACAGGGGGCGAGTGAAAAACTGTTTTTT. This gives the protein CAISELQGASEKLFF.

The J gene is TRBJ2-7, the V gene TRBV21-1; the D call TRBD2 from the table was never checked on the DNA. TRBV21-1 is recorded as a pseudogene. This CDR3 contains 13 residues. CDR3: CASSQGLLHEQYF. The CDR3 coding sequence is TGTGCCAGCAGCCAGGGACTTCTCCACGAGCAGTACTTC.

This clone was counted between two and nine times. This rearrangement joins TRBV7-9 to TRBJ2-1, with 7 bases identical to TRBD2. CDR3 length: 16 amino acids. Germline CDR1 and CDR2: SEHNR and FQNEAQ (reference sequence). The V gene end was trimmed by 2 bases and the J gene end by 0 bases; junction bases not matched to a gene: 4. CDR3: CASSLPAGSSYNEQFF. DNA for the CDR3: TGTGCCAGCAGCTTACCAGCGGGGAGCTCCTACAATGAGCAGTTCTTC.

The chain carries TRBV5-4 and TRBJ2-2; TRBD2 matches 9 bases. Germline V gene sequence: CDR1 SGHNT, CDR2 YYREEE (reference sequence). The CDR3 runs 17 residues. The junction had 9 bases not matched to a gene; V was cut back by 4 bases and J by 2 bases. As DNA, the CDR3 is TGTGCCAGCAGCCCGATAGGTCTAGCGGGAAACACCGGGGAGCTGTTTTTT. It encodes CASSPIGLAGNTGELFF.

This clone was counted at least ten times. CDR3 in DNA: TGTGCCAGCAGCTTCGGGAGGGTGAACACTGAAGCTTTCTTT. It codes for CASSFGRVNTEAFF. The rearrangement joins TRBV7-2 to TRBJ1-1; no reliable D call. CDR3 length: 14 residues. The germline V gene has CDR1 SGHTA and CDR2 FQGNSA. The germline V and J ends were trimmed by 3 bases and 0 bases, with 8 bases remaining between them.

The chain has TRBV30 and TRBJ1-5; no reliable D call. This CDR3 has 14 residues. Germline-derived CDR1 and CDR2 are GTSNPN and SVGIG (reference sequence). V was pared by 1 base and J by 2 bases, with 9 bases between. The CDR3 nucleotides read TGTGCCTGGAGTGGAGAGGCAGGCAATCAGCCCCAGCATTTT. It yields the protein CAWSGEAGNQPQHF.

CDR3 DNA: TGTGCCACCAGCAGAGATGAGGGTCGCGAGCAGTACTTC. Translation: CATSRDEGREQYF. The rearrangement links TRBV15 to TRBJ2-7; D might be TRBD2 (5 bases). V was trimmed by 0 bases and J by 6 bases, leaving 9 bases between them. CDR1 LNHNV and CDR2 YYDKDF come from the germline V gene (reference sequence). The CDR3 has 13 amino acids.

This chain links TRBV19 with TRBJ1-5; 10 bases align to TRBD1. With V trimmed by 6 bases and J by 7 bases, 9 bases remained unmatched. This CDR3 comprises 15 residues. Germline V gene sequence: CDR1 LNHDA, CDR2 SQIVND (reference sequence). This CDR3 reads CASSILGQGGQPQHF. The DNA of the CDR3 is TGTGCCAGTAGCATACTCGGACAGGGGGGCCAGCCCCAGCATTTT.

J is TRBJ1-1 and V is TRBV7-9, with 7 bases that match TRBD1. Germline assignment: CDR1 SEHNR and CDR2 FQNEAQ (reference sequence). This CDR3 is 16 amino acids long. Trimming removed 2 bases from V and 5 bases from J; junction bases left unmatched: 11. The CDR3 DNA reads as TGTGCCAGCAGCTTAAGACAGGGTAGCTTGGGAACTGAAGCTTTCTTT. Its translation: CASSLRQGSLGTEAFF.

The rearrangement links TRBV18 to TRBJ1-2; TRBD1 agrees at 8 bases. This CDR3 region has 13 residues. Looked up from germline, CDR1 is KGHSH and CDR2 is LQKENI. With V trimmed by 4 bases and J by 5 bases, 3 bases remained unmatched. DNA of the CDR3: TGTGCCAGCTCACTCCAGGGGGCGTATGGCTACACCTTC. Translating it yields CASSLQGAYGYTF.

CDR3 bases: TGTGCCAGCAGCCGGGACAGGGGACGCTCACCCCTCCACTTT. Translating it yields CASSRDRGRSPLHF. The chain joins TRBV5-6 to TRBJ1-6; 10 positions agree with TRBD1. The V and J ends lost 4 bases and 10 bases, in that order; junction bases with no gene match: 5. The CDR3 spans 14 residues. Germline lookup yields CDR1 SGHDT and CDR2 YYEEEE. The full variable domain, rest sourced from reference TRBV5-6 and TRBJ1-6, is DAGVTQSPTHLIKTRGQQVTLRCSPKSGHDTVSWYQQALGQGPQFIFQYYEEEERQRGNFPDRFSGHQFPNYSSELNVNALLLGDSALYLCASSRDRGRSPLHFGNGTRLTVT.